This T cell receptor beta chain was sequenced during a study of T cell changes during pregnancy in multiple sclerosis. Repertoires were generated with immunoSEQ multiplex PCR, while TCRdb's copy carries only in-frame clones and drops some. The sample includes about 130,000 clones, about 96% of them seen just once. The CDR3 covers 13 residues. The germline V gene has CDR1 SGHVS and CDR2 FQNEAQ. Trimming removed 5 bases at V and 4 bases at J, with 11 bases between. This TCR came from a female donor with multiple sclerosis, enrolled in a pregnancy study. The V call is TRBV7-8, the J call TRBJ1-2, with a weak D call TRBD1 (6 bases). The specimen was peripheral blood, collected after pregnancy. The CDR3 protein is CASSQDSPYGYTF. In nucleotides, the CDR3 is TGTGCCAGCAGCCAGGACAGCCCCTATGGCTACACCTTC.